The 27 T cell receptor beta chains listed next were all sequenced from one sample in a study of T cells in women clearing cervical HPV infection. Sequencing used immunoSEQ multiplex PCR; TCRdb keeps in-frame clones, though not all of them. Its listing shows tens of thousands of clones. Sequences were obtained from blood buffy coat. Receptors originate from a woman aged 18 to 75 with a cervical HPV16 infection that either progressed to CIN3+ or cleared (not recorded which).

Comment on this clone: The read falls 3 residues short of the CDR3 end, and the missing part is taken from the germline J gene. This chain links TRBV5-6 with TRBJ1-1, with a weak D call TRBD1 (5 bases). This CDR3 contains 13 residues. Trimming removed 4 bases at V and 4 bases at J, with 11 bases between. Germline values: CDR1 SGHDT, CDR2 YYEEEE. The DNA read from the CDR3 is TGTGCCAGCAGCCGGGGCGGGGTCACTGAA. This encodes CASSRGGVTE. The entire CDR3 protein is CASSRGGVTEAFF. The whole variable domain, remainder taken from reference TRBV5-6 and TRBJ1-1, is DAGVTQSPTHLIKTRGQQVTLRCSPKSGHDTVSWYQQALGQGPQFIFQYYEEEERQRGNFPDRFSGHQFPNYSSELNVNALLLGDSALYLCASSRGGVTEAFFGQGTRLTVV.

About this clone: The missing CDR3 end, 3 residues past where the read stops, is filled in from the germline J gene. The chain is built from TRBV29-1 and TRBJ2-5; D is unresolved. The V gene lost 4 bases and the J gene lost 2 bases, with 8 bases spanning the gap. Looked up from germline, CDR1 is SQVTM and CDR2 is ANQGSEA. The CDR3 is 12 amino acids. This CDR3 is CSVGRLQETQYF. CDR3 DNA, as far as it was read: TGCAGCGTTGGAAGGTTACAAGAGACC.

CDR3 bases read: TGCAGTGCTGTGGACAGGGGGAATCAGCCC. Protein product: CSAVDRGNQP. Given in full, the CDR3 is CSAVDRGNQPQHF. This chain links TRBV20-1 with TRBJ1-5; 10 bases align to TRBD1. The read ends 3 residues early relative to the CDR3; the germline J gene fills the gap. After removal of 5 bases from V and 4 bases from J, the junction contained 2 bases not matched to a gene. CDR1 DFQATT and CDR2 SNEGSKA come from the germline V gene (reference sequence). This CDR3 has 13 amino acids.

With respect to this clone: Read sequence stops 3 residues before the CDR3 end, and the germline J gene provides the missing end. The chain uses TRBV5-6 and TRBJ2-5; D is unclear. CDR1 is SGHDT, CDR2 YYEEEE, per germline. V was pared by 3 bases and J by 5 bases, with 5 bases between. The CDR3 contains 11 residues. CDR3 DNA, as far as it was read: TGTGCCAGCAGCTACTTCGAGACC. It specifies CASSYFET. The full CDR3 protein is CASSYFETQYF.

CDR3 in amino acids: CASTTATVETGELFF. Partial CDR3 DNA: TGTGCCAGCACCACAGCCACAGTTGAGACCGGGGAG. This sequence joins TRBV4-2 and TRBJ2-2; D gene unclear. The CDR3 is cut off 3 residues early in the read; its end comes from the germline J gene. The CDR3 totals 15 residues. The ends were cut back, 7 bases at V and 5 bases at J, with 17 bases in the middle. Germline CDR1 and CDR2: LGHNA and YNFKEQ.

For this clone: The CDR3 end is not reached by the read, which stops 3 residues before it; the germline J gene fills it in. The chain links TRBV20-1 to TRBJ1-6; TRBD1 agrees at 10 bases. The V gene end was trimmed by 5 bases and the J gene end by 10 bases; junction bases not matched to a gene: 14. Per germline, CDR1 DFQATT and CDR2 SNEGSKA (reference sequence). The CDR3 contains 16 residues. CDR3 DNA (partial): TGCAGTGCTCCGCGGGGACAGGGGAAAGTTGGGTCACCC. It yields the protein CSAPRGQGKVGSP. The full CDR3 reads CSAPRGQGKVGSPLHF.

Points on this clone: Read coverage stops 3 residues before the CDR3 terminus; the germline J gene supplies the remainder. The V gene is TRBV12-3 or TRBV12-4, the J gene TRBJ1-3; the match to TRBD1 covers 9 bases. This CDR3 spans 13 amino acids. The CDR3 spells CASSPQGQGFIYF. The CDR3 bases that were read are TGTGCCAGCAGTCCCCAGGGACAGGGCTTT.

Of note for this clone: The read gets to within 3 residues of the CDR3 end, and the germline J gene fills in the rest. The chain links TRBV5-1 to TRBJ2-1, with 8 bases lining up with TRBD2. V dropped 0 bases and J dropped 5; count of bases not matched to a gene: 7. CDR1 is SGHRS and CDR2 is YFSETQ in the germline V gene. The CDR3 runs to 16 residues. CDR3 loop: CASSLAGAGGHNEQFF. Partial CDR3 DNA: TGCGCCAGCAGCTTGGCAGGCGCGGGGGGCCACAATGAG.

On this clone: The DNA ends 3 residues before the CDR3 does, and the rest of the CDR3 is filled in from the germline J gene. This chain joins TRBV7-3 and TRBJ1-1, with TRBD1 matching over 9 bases. The CDR3 is 16 residues long. Unmatched junction bases numbered 14, after V lost 6 bases and J lost 6 bases. CDR1 and CDR2 from the germline V gene are SGHTA and FQGTGA. This chain's CDR3 is CASSLQPTGGGAEAFF. Partial CDR3 DNA: TGTGCCAGCAGTCTCCAACCGACAGGGGGAGGAGCTGAA. The variable domain in full, completed from reference TRBV7-3 and TRBJ1-1, reads GAGVSQTPSNKVTEKGKYVELRCDPISGHTALYWYRQSLGQGPEFLIYFQGTGAADDSGLPNDRFFAVRPEGSVSTLKIQRTERGDSAVYLCASSLQPTGGGAEAFFGQGTRLTVV.

Comments on this clone: From the germline J gene comes the end of the CDR3, since the read stops 3 residues before it. This chain connects TRBV18 to TRBJ1-3; a possible D gene is TRBD1 (5 bases). The CDR3 loop spans 15 amino acids. Germline V gene data show CDR1 as KGHSH and CDR2 as LQKENI. The V end was cut by 3 bases, the J end by 5 bases, with 14 bases between. The CDR3 here is CASSPSQGVRNTIYF. Partial CDR3 DNA: TGTGCCAGCTCACCGTCTCAGGGAGTACGAAACACC.

The DNA read from the CDR3 is TGTGCCAGCAGCACCTACAGGGCCTCCATGGAGACC. It yields the protein CASSTYRASMET. The whole CDR3 sequence reads CASSTYRASMETQYF. The chain carries TRBV7-6 and TRBJ2-5, with D perhaps TRBD1 (6 bases). Coverage ceases 3 residues before the CDR3 finishes, and the germline J gene fills in the end. The CDR3 length is 15 residues. Germline V gene lookup returns CDR1 SGHVS and CDR2 FNYEAQ. V dropped 5 bases and J dropped 5 bases, with 18 bases sitting between them.

A word on this clone: Read data end 3 residues before the CDR3 end; the end is taken from the germline J gene. The chain joins TRBV5-1 to TRBJ2-3, with D unresolved. V dropped 2 bases and J dropped 0 bases, with 10 bases sitting between them. From germline, CDR1 is SGHRS and CDR2 YFSETQ. This CDR3 is 15 amino acids long. The sequenced CDR3 bases are TGCGCCAGCAGCTTACAGCCATCTAGCACAGATACG. It codes for CASSLQPSSTDT. The entire CDR3 reads CASSLQPSSTDTQYF.

Comment on this clone: The CDR3 end lies 3 residues beyond the end of the read and is filled in from the germline J gene. The genes are TRBV5-5 and TRBJ2-7; D might be TRBD1 (6 bases). The CDR3 runs 15 residues. CDR1 is SGHKS, CDR2 YYEKEE, per germline (reference sequence). V lost 0 bases to trimming and J lost 2 bases, with 12 bases between them. The sequenced CDR3 bases are TGTGCCAGCAGCTTGGAAACAGGGATTGCCTACGAG. This translates into CASSLETGIAYE. The full CDR3 sequence reads CASSLETGIAYEQYF.

About this clone: The CDR3 end lies 3 residues beyond the end of the read and is filled in from the germline J gene. This rearrangement joins TRBV11-3 to TRBJ2-5; D unclear. Germline CDR1 reads SGHNT; CDR2 reads YENEEA. The CDR3 extends over 13 amino acids. V was pared by 3 bases and J by 1 base, with 6 bases between. CDR3 DNA (partial): TGTGCCAGCAGCTTTACGGGCCAAGAGACC. Translated, it gives CASSFTGQET. The full-length CDR3 reads as CASSFTGQETQYF.

CDR3: CASSLEGQGLEKLFF. CDR3 DNA (partial): TGTGCCAGCAGCTTAGAGGGACAGGGGTTGGAAAAA. This chain links TRBV7-9 with TRBJ1-4, with TRBD1 matching 10 bases. Sequencing ends 3 residues short of the CDR3 end; the germline J gene provides the rest. CDR3 length equals 15 residues. V shed 1 base and J 8 bases; nucleotides not matched to a gene: 4. Germline CDR1 is SEHNR and CDR2 is FQNEAQ (reference sequence).

With respect to this clone: The CDR3 goes on 3 residues after the read ends, and that part is filled in from the germline J gene. The chain uses TRBV2 and TRBJ1-2, with D perhaps TRBD1 (6 bases). This CDR3 has 15 amino acids. The germline gives CDR1 SNHLY, CDR2 FYNNEI. The germline V and J ends were trimmed by 0 bases and 5 bases, with 13 bases remaining between them. The CDR3 DNA, read in part, is TGTGCCAGCAGTGAAGCGCATGCAGGGGCTTATGGC. Encoded protein: CASSEAHAGAYG. The full CDR3 sequence reads CASSEAHAGAYGYTF.

With regard to this clone: The DNA ends 3 residues before the CDR3 does, and the rest of the CDR3 is filled in from the germline J gene. The V call is TRBV5-1, the J call TRBJ2-2; D is uncertain. In germline, CDR1 is SGHRS, CDR2 YFSETQ. V gave up 4 bases and J gave up 7 bases, with 14 bases separating them. This CDR3 has 14 amino acids. The CDR3 loop is CASSGSQRSGELFF. The CDR3 bases that were read are TGCGCCAGCAGCGGATCACAGAGGAGCGGGGAG. Full variable domain (rest looked up from reference TRBV5-1 and TRBJ2-2): KAGVTQTPRYLIKTRGQQVTLSCSPISGHRSVSWYQQTPGQGLQFLFEYFSETQRNKGNFPGRFSGRQFSNSRSEMNVSTLELGDSALYLCASSGSQRSGELFFGEGSRLTVL.

This clone is labeled medium-sized (0.01 to 0.1%) based on frequency. The read terminates 3 residues ahead of where the CDR3 ends, so the germline J gene completes it. The chain links TRBV20-1 to TRBJ2-7; D is possibly TRBD2 (6 bases). The CDR3 covers 16 residues. V lost 0 bases, J lost 4 bases, and 19 bases lay in between. Germline V lookup: CDR1 DFQATT, CDR2 SNEGSKA (reference sequence). The CDR3 bases that were read are TGCAGTGCTAGAGATATAGGGCGGACGGGGGAATACGAG. It is translated as CSARDIGRTGEYE. Given in full, the CDR3 is CSARDIGRTGEYEQYF.

Concerning this clone itself: The CDR3 extends 3 residues past the end of the read, so its final part is completed from the germline J gene. This chain uses TRBV5-4 with TRBJ1-1; D might be TRBD1 (6 bases). The V and J ends lost 4 bases and 3 bases respectively, with 10 bases between them. Germline V lookup: CDR1 SGHNT, CDR2 YYREEE (reference sequence). This CDR3 is 13 amino acids long. CDR3 bases read: TGTGCCAGCAGCACCACAGGGCACACTGAA. This codes for CASSTTGHTE. The CDR3 as a whole reads CASSTTGHTEAFF. The full variable domain, with the rest looked up from reference TRBV5-4 and TRBJ1-1, is ETGVTQSPTHLIKTRGQQVTLRCSSQSGHNTVSWYQQALGQGPQFIFQYYREEENGRGNFPPRFSGLQFPNYSSELNVNALELDDSALYLCASSTTGHTEAFFGQGTRLTVV.

About this clone itself: The observed sequence ends 3 residues before the CDR3 terminus, with the missing tail filled in from the germline J gene. The chain recombines TRBV2 with TRBJ1-1; D gene unclear. V was cut by 6 bases and J by 0 bases, with 8 bases left in between. Per the germline V gene, CDR1 is SNHLY and CDR2 is FYNNEI. CDR3 length: 13 amino acids. The CDR3 DNA, read in part, is TGTGCCAGCAGACAAGGTATGAACACTGAA. Its protein is CASRQGMNTE. In full, the CDR3 is CASRQGMNTEAFF.

CDR3 amino acids: CASSPPPTGVEEKLFF. The sequenced CDR3 bases are TGCGCCAGCAGCCCCCCGCCTACAGGGGTGGAGGAAAAA. The genes are TRBV4-1 and TRBJ1-4; 7 nucleotides agree with TRBD1. The read finishes 3 residues shy of the CDR3 end, and the germline J gene is used to complete it. The V gene end was trimmed by 4 bases and the J gene end by 8 bases; junction bases not matched to a gene: 13. The CDR3 spans 16 residues. Germline lookup yields CDR1 MGHRA and CDR2 YSYEKL.

The CDR3 region is CASSLTGGLANEKLFF. CDR3 DNA (partial): TGTGCCAGTAGTCTGACAGGGGGCTTGGCTAATGAAAAA. V gene TRBV19 combines with J gene TRBJ1-4, with 10 bases fitting TRBD1. The missing CDR3 end, 3 residues past where the read stops, is filled in from the germline J gene. The CDR3 consists of 16 residues. V trimming: 5 bases; J trimming: 3 bases; junction bases outside the gene matches: 6. CDR1 LNHDA and CDR2 SQIVND come from the germline V gene (reference sequence). Full variable domain (rest looked up from reference TRBV19 and TRBJ1-4): DGGITQSPKYLFRKEGQNVTLSCEQNLNHDAMYWYRQDPGQGLRLIYYSQIVNDFQKGDIAEGYSVSREKKESFPLTVTSAQKNPTAFYLCASSLTGGLANEKLFFGSGTQLSVL.

A word on this clone: The read comes to an end 3 residues before the CDR3 does, leaving the germline J gene to fill in the end. V is TRBV10-3 and J is TRBJ1-1, with 9 bases fitting TRBD1. The CDR3 covers 12 residues. The germline CDR1 and CDR2 sequences are ENHRY and SYGVKD. Trimming cost V 11 bases and J 5 bases; bases outside gene matches: 6. The CDR3 region is CAATGGGTEAFF. Incomplete CDR3 DNA: TGTGCCGCGACAGGGGGAGGAACTGAA.

In regard to this clone: The read finishes 3 residues shy of the CDR3 end, and the germline J gene is used to complete it. The V call is TRBV11-2, the J call TRBJ2-7; TRBD1 aligns across 7 bases. CDR3 length equals 15 residues. Per germline, CDR1 SGHAT and CDR2 FQNNGV. Losses at the gene ends were 3 bases for V and 0 bases for J; bases not matched to a gene: 5. The chain's CDR3 is CASSLDRTDSYEQYF. CDR3 DNA, as far as it was read: TGTGCCAGCAGCTTGGACAGGACCGACTCCTACGAG. The whole variable domain, filled in from reference TRBV11-2 and TRBJ2-7, reads EAGVAQSPRYKIIEKRQSVAFWCNPISGHATLYWYQQILGQGPKLLIQFQNNGVVDDSQLPKDRFSAERLKGVDSTLKIQPAKLEDSAVYLCASSLDRTDSYEQYFGPGTRLTVT.

The CDR3 region is CASSEVARTYEQYF. The part of the CDR3 DNA that was read is TGCGCCAGCAGTGAGGTGGCCAGAACCTACGAG. The rearrangement uses TRBV10-1 and TRBJ2-7; D remains ambiguous. The read halts 3 residues ahead of the CDR3 end, with the missing end drawn from the germline J gene. The germline gives CDR1 WNHNN, CDR2 SYGVQD (reference sequence). This CDR3 comprises 14 residues. The ends were cut back, 2 bases at V and 2 bases at J, with 10 bases in the middle.

With respect to this clone: Coverage ceases 3 residues before the CDR3 finishes, and the germline J gene fills in the end. The chain links TRBV19 to TRBJ2-7; 7 nucleotides line up with TRBD1. Germline V gene lookup returns CDR1 LNHDA and CDR2 SQIVND (reference sequence). Trimming removed 6 bases from V and 6 bases from J; junction bases left unmatched: 8. The CDR3 totals 13 residues. The CDR3: CASSPGGLIEQYF. CDR3 bases read: TGTGCCAGTAGCCCAGGGGGTTTGATCGAG. Complete variable domain (other parts from reference TRBV19 and TRBJ2-7): DGGITQSPKYLFRKEGQNVTLSCEQNLNHDAMYWYRQDPGQGLRLIYYSQIVNDFQKGDIAEGYSVSREKKESFPLTVTSAQKNPTAFYLCASSPGGLIEQYFGPGTRLTVT.

In regard to this clone: The observed sequence ends 3 residues before the CDR3 terminus, with the missing tail filled in from the germline J gene. V gene TRBV2 combines with J gene TRBJ2-5, with TRBD2 matching over 7 bases. Germline V gene lookup returns CDR1 SNHLY and CDR2 FYNNEI. The V and J ends lost 4 bases and 2 bases, in that order; junction bases with no gene match: 7. The CDR3 sequence is 15 residues long. CDR3 amino acids: CASSVGGGTQETQYF. CDR3 DNA, as far as it was read: TGTGCCAGCAGTGTGGGCGGGGGTACTCAAGAGACC.